This T cell receptor beta chain was recorded in a study of T cell repertoires in cytomegalovirus infection. One entry per CDR3 protein, called by TCRdb with MiXCR from the reads. This sample yields about 68,000 distinct CDR3 sequences, of which approximately 22% are seen a single time; around three quarters belongs to the top ten. This clonotype has more than one count but fewer than ten. Its specificity is not known. Material for sequencing was PBMCs, sequenced either directly or after in vitro stimulation (not recorded which). This receptor was identified in a human donor in good health (CMV status not recorded). Some clones in this sample may be carry-over from other donors' samples.

CDR3 nucleotides: TGTGCCAGCAGCTTAGTTCTCACCACAGATACGCAGTATTTT. Translating it yields CASSLVLTTDTQYF. This chain connects TRBV7-2 to TRBJ2-3; D is uncertain. Germline V gives CDR1 SGHTA, CDR2 FQGNSA. This CDR3 is built from 14 residues. V was trimmed by 1 base and J by 2 bases, leaving 7 bases between them.